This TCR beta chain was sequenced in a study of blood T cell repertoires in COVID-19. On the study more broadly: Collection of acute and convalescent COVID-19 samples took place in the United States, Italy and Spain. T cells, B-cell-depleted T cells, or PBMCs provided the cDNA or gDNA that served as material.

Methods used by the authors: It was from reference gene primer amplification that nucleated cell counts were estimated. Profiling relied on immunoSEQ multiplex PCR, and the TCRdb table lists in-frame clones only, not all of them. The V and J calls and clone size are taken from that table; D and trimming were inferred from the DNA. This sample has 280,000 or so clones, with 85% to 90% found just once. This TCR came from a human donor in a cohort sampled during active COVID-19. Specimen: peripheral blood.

Here the CDR3 DNA reads TGTGCCAGTAGTCTCCAGGGGGCCACAGATACGCAGTATTTT. Amino acids: CASSLQGATDTQYF. The chain links TRBV19 to TRBJ2-3, with 8 bases fitting TRBD1. Germline CDR1 LNHDA, CDR2 SQIVND (reference sequence). The V gene end was trimmed by 5 bases and the J gene end by 2 bases; junction bases not matched to a gene: 3. CDR3 size: 14 residues.